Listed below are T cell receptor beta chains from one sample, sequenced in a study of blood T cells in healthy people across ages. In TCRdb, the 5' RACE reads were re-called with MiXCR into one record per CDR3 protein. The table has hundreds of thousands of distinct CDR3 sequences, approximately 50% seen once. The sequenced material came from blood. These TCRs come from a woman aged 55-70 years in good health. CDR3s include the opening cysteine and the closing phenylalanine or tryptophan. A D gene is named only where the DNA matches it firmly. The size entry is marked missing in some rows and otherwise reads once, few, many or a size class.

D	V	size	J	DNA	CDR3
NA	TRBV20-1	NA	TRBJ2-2	TGCAGTGCTGAGGTGGGATACGGGACTGCTCGTGGGGAGCTGTTTTTT	CSAEVGYGTARGELFF
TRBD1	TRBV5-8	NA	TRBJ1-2	TGTGCCAGCAGCTTGGGGGCCCAGGGGGCACTGGGCGGCTACACCTTC	CASSLGAQGALGGYTF
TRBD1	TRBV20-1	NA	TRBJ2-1	TGCAGTGCTCCTAACAGGGGAACCCCCCCTAATGAGCAGTTCTTC	CSAPNRGTPPNEQFF
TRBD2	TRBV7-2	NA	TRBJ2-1	TGTGCCAGCAGCTTTTGGACTAGCGGAGGCTACAATGAGCAGTTCTTC	CASSFWTSGGYNEQFF
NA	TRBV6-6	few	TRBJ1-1	TGTGCCAGCAGTTGGGGGGGGGGCACTGAAGCTTTCTTT	CASSWGGGTEAFF
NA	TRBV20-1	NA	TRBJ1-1	TGCAGTGCTAGACTCGGGAACACTGAAGCTTTCTTT	CSARLGNTEAFF
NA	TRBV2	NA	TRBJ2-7	TGTGCCAGCAGTACCGGGACATTTTCATCGGAGCAGTACTTC	CASSTGTFSSEQYF
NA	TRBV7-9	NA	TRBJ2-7	TGTGCCAACAGCTTATTTGGCAGCAGCAATGAGCAGTACTTC	CANSLFGSSNEQYF
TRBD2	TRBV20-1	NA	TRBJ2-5	TGCAGTGCTCCGGGGGAGGGTGGGGAGACCCAGTACTTC	CSAPGEGGETQYF
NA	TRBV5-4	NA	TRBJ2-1	TGTGCCAGCAGCTTGGACGTGGGGCCCAATGAGCAGTTCTTC	CASSLDVGPNEQFF
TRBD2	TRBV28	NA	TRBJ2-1	TGTGCCAGCTGGACTAGCGGGAGGGGGAACTACAATGAGCAGTTCTTC	CASWTSGRGNYNEQFF
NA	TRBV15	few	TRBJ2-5	TGTGCCACCGCACCCAGGTTCCAAGAGACCCAGTACTTC	CATAPRFQETQYF
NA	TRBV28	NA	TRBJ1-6	TGTGCCAGCAGTCTAAAGGGCGCTCTCCACTTT	CASSLKGALHF